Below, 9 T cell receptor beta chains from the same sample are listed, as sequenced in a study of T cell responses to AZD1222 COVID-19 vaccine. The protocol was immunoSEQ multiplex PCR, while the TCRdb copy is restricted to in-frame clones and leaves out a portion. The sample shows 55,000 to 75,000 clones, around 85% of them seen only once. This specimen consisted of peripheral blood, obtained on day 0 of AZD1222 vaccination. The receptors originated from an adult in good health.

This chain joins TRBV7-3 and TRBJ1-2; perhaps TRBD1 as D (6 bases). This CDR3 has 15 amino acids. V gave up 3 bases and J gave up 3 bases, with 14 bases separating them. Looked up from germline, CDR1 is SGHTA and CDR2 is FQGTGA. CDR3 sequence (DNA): TGTGCCAGCAGCTTCGGCGGGGGCGCGGACTATGGCTACACCTTC. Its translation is CASSFGGGADYGYTF.

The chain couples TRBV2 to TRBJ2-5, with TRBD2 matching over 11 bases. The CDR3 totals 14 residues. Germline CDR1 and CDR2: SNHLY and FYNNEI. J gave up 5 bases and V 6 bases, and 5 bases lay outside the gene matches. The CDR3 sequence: CASSVSGGAETQYF. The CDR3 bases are TGTGCCAGCAGCGTTAGCGGGGGGGCTGAGACCCAGTACTTC.

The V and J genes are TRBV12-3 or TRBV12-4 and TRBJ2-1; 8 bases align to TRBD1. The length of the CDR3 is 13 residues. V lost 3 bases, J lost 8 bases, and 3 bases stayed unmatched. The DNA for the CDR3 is TGTGCCAGCAGTTTTCAGGGGGCCGATGAGCAGTTCTTC. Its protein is CASSFQGADEQFF.

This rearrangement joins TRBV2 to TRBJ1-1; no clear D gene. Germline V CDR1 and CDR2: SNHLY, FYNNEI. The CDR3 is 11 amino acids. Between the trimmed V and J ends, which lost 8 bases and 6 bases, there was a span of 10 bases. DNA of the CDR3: TGTGCCAGCCCGGTTGGGGCTGAAGCTTTCTTT. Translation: CASPVGAEAFF.

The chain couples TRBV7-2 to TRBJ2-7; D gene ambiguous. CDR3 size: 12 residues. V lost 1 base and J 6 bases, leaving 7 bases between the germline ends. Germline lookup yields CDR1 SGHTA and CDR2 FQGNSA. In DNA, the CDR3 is TGTGCCAGCAGCTTAGGATCGGGCGAGCAGTACTTC. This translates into CASSLGSGEQYF.

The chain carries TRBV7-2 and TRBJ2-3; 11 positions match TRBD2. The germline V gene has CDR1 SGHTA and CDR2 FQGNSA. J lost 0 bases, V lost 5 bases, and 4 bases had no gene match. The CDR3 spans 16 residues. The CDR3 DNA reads TGTGCCAGCAGCCCGGGACTAGCGGCGAGCACAGATACGCAGTATTTT. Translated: CASSPGLAASTDTQYF.

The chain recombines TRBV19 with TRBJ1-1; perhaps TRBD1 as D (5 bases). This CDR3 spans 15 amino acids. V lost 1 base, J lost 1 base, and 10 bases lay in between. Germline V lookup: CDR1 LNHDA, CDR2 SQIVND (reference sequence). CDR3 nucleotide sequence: TGTGCCAGTAGTATAGTGGGCAGGGCGAACACTGAAGCTTTCTTT. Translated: CASSIVGRANTEAFF.

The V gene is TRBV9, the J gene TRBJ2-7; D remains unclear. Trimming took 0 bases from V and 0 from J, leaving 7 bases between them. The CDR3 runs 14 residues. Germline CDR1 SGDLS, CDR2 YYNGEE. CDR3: CASSVGSTSYEQYF. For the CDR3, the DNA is TGTGCCAGCAGCGTAGGCAGTACCTCCTACGAGCAGTACTTC.

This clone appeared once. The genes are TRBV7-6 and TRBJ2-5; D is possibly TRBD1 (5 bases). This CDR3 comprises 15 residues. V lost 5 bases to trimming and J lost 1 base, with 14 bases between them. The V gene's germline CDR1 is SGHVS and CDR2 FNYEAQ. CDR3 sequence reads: CASSLWGVAQETQYF. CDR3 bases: TGTGCCAGCAGCCTCTGGGGCGTGGCCCAAGAGACCCAGTACTTC. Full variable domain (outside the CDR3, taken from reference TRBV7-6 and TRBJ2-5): GAGVSQSPRYKVTKRGQDVALRCDPISGHVSLYWYRQALGQGPEFLTYFNYEAQQDKSGLPNDRFSAERPEGSISTLTIQRTEQRDSAMYRCASSLWGVAQETQYFGPGTRLLVL.